By share, the clone carrying this T cell receptor beta chain ranks as medium-sized. This specimen belongs to a study of T cells in Graves' hyperthyroidism and ophthalmopathy. Source material for PBMCs was 10 ml fresh peripheral blood. What was amplified from RNA transcripts were TCR beta CDR3 regions. HTBI primers were the set used in a first-round RT-PCR of the TCR CDR3. One entry per CDR3 protein, called by TCRdb with MiXCR from the multiplex PCR reads. Altogether tens of thousands of distinct CDR3 sequences are present, less than 45% being singletons, with the ten largest covering 10%. Material: blood. This TCR was sampled from a young woman with Graves' hyperthyroidism.

CDR3 loop: CSASIGQGAGQPQHF. The CDR3 DNA is TGCAGTGCTAGCATAGGACAGGGGGCGGGTCAGCCCCAGCATTTT. The gene calls are TRBV20-1 and TRBJ1-5; TRBD1 matches 11 bases. V shed 3 bases, J shed 6 bases, and the junction held 7 bases outside the gene matches. Germline V gene sequence: CDR1 DFQATT, CDR2 SNEGSKA (reference sequence). This CDR3 has 15 residues.